These 32 T cell receptor beta chains were sequenced from one sample in a study of CD8+ T cells in alopecia areata. It was cDNA, reverse transcribed from extracted RNA, that served as the sequencing template. Method: immunoSEQ multiplex PCR; TCRdb's copy keeps in-frame clones and lacks some. This table has 130,000 to 150,000 clones, about 90% appearing once. Material: CD8+ T cells sorted from blood, obtained at week 0. These receptors all come from a human donor with alopecia areata.

This chain links TRBV29-1 with TRBJ2-1; 7 bases fit TRBD2. The CDR3 is made up of 14 amino acids. V shed 4 bases, J shed 2 bases, and the junction held 5 bases outside the gene matches. Germline V gene data show CDR1 as SQVTM and CDR2 as ANQGSEA. CDR3 coding DNA: TGCAGCGTTGCAAGCGGGGTTACCTACAATGAGCAGTTCTTC. Its translation: CSVASGVTYNEQFF.

To note about this clone: This CDR3 is also generated by other DNA sequences in the sample. The chain employs TRBV5-1 and TRBJ2-7; TRBD1 matches at 7 bases. CDR1 is SGHRS and CDR2 is YFSETQ in the germline V gene. With 4 bases clipped from V and 1 base from J, the junction kept 5 bases outside the gene matches. This CDR3 has 14 amino acids. The CDR3 region has the DNA TGCGCCAGCAGCCCTGGGACAGCGTCCTACGAGCAGTACTTC. It is translated as CASSPGTASYEQYF. Full variable domain (rest looked up from reference TRBV5-1 and TRBJ2-7): KAGVTQTPRYLIKTRGQQVTLSCSPISGHRSVSWYQQTPGQGLQFLFEYFSETQRNKGNFPGRFSGRQFSNSRSEMNVSTLELGDSALYLCASSPGTASYEQYFGPGTRLTVT.

V and J are TRBV25-1 and TRBJ1-4; D is possibly TRBD1 (5 bases). Germline V gives CDR1 MGHDK, CDR2 SYGVNS. With 2 bases removed from V and 4 bases from J, the gap between germline ends came to 14 bases. The CDR3 runs to 16 residues. The CDR3 spells CASSEHEGSFNEKLFF. The CDR3 region has the DNA TGTGCCAGCAGTGAACACGAGGGGTCCTTTAATGAAAAACTGTTTTTT.

This clone was seen only a few times. The chain carries TRBV5-1 and TRBJ2-4; TRBD2 matches 7 bases. Looked up from germline, CDR1 is SGHRS and CDR2 is YFSETQ. With V trimmed by 6 bases and J by 1 base, 10 bases remained unmatched. The CDR3 totals 16 residues. Here the CDR3 reads CASNPPTSVAKNIQYF. CDR3 in DNA: TGCGCCAGCAACCCGCCCACTAGCGTGGCCAAAAACATTCAGTACTTC.

The chain uses TRBV9 and TRBJ2-3; D gene unclear. The CDR3 loop spans 14 amino acids. Germline CDR1 SGDLS, CDR2 YYNGEE. Trimming removed 0 bases at V and 3 bases at J, with 8 bases between. CDR3 sequence: CASSVGYQTDTQYF. CDR3 nucleotides: TGTGCCAGCAGCGTAGGGTACCAGACAGATACGCAGTATTTT.

V and J are TRBV5-6 and TRBJ2-1, with no clear D. V dropped 7 bases and J dropped 4 bases, with 9 bases sitting between them. The CDR3 is 12 amino acids. From germline, CDR1 is SGHDT and CDR2 YYEEEE. CDR3: CASSGTYNEQFF. CDR3 bases: TGTGCCAGCTCCGGCACTTACAATGAGCAGTTCTTC.

The V call is TRBV6-1, the J call TRBJ2-1; 11 nucleotides match TRBD2. Trimming at V came to 6 bases and at J to 5 bases, leaving 6 bases not matched to a gene. Per germline, CDR1 MNHNS and CDR2 SASEGT. The CDR3 consists of 15 residues. The CDR3 DNA reads TGTGCCAGCAGCATACTAGCGGGAGCTCACAATGAGCAGTTCTTC. Translated: CASSILAGAHNEQFF.

The chain employs TRBV5-1 and TRBJ2-1; D remains unclear. The CDR3 is 16 residues long. V lost 4 bases to trimming and J lost 1 base, with 15 bases between them. Germline CDR1 is SGHRS and CDR2 is YFSETQ. The chain's CDR3 is CASSPFSDGSYNEQFF. As DNA, the CDR3 is TGCGCCAGCAGCCCCTTTTCGGACGGGTCCTACAATGAGCAGTTCTTC.

The J gene is TRBJ1-1, the V gene TRBV9, with a tentative D call TRBD1 (5 bases). V shed 3 bases and J shed 1 base, with 13 bases lying between them. CDR3 size: 15 residues. Germline V CDR1 and CDR2: SGDLS, YYNGEE. The CDR3 spells CASSALITGNTEAFF. The CDR3 nucleotides read TGTGCCAGCAGCGCGCTTATAACAGGGAACACTGAAGCTTTCTTT.

This chain links TRBV30 with TRBJ2-7; D is uncertain. Trimming cost V 2 bases and J 3 bases, with 11 bases left between them. Per the germline V gene, CDR1 is GTSNPN and CDR2 is SVGIG (reference sequence). This CDR3 contains 13 residues. Here the CDR3 reads CAWSLPGGYEQYF. The CDR3, as DNA: TGTGCCTGGAGTCTCCCAGGCGGCTACGAGCAGTACTTC.

The chain couples TRBV5-4 to TRBJ2-1; TRBD2 matches 11 bases. V lost 5 bases and J lost 7; bases outside the gene matches: 8. This CDR3 is built from 15 residues. Germline V CDR1 and CDR2: SGHNT, YYREEE (reference sequence). The CDR3: CASSLIAGGMNEQFF. CDR3 sequence (DNA): TGTGCCAGCAGTTTGATAGCGGGAGGGATGAATGAGCAGTTCTTC. The whole variable domain, remainder taken from reference TRBV5-4 and TRBJ2-1, is ETGVTQSPTHLIKTRGQQVTLRCSSQSGHNTVSWYQQALGQGPQFIFQYYREEENGRGNFPPRFSGLQFPNYSSELNVNALELDDSALYLCASSLIAGGMNEQFFGPGTRLTVL.

This chain uses TRBV10-3 with TRBJ2-2; D may be TRBD2 (5 bases). Per the germline V gene, CDR1 is ENHRY and CDR2 is SYGVKD. With 10 bases removed from V and 3 bases from J, the gap between germline ends came to 12 bases. The length of the CDR3 is 13 residues. CDR3 in amino acids: CATKEVDTGELFF. CDR3 DNA: TGTGCCACCAAGGAGGTGGACACCGGGGAGCTGTTTTTT.

V usage is TRBV19 and J usage is TRBJ2-1; D not certain. V dropped 0 bases and J dropped 3 bases, with 9 bases sitting between them. The CDR3 is 15 residues long. CDR1 and CDR2 (germline): LNHDA, SQIVND (reference sequence). The CDR3, as DNA: TGTGCCAGTAGTATAGATACCTGGGGCTACAATGAGCAGTTCTTC. Its protein product is CASSIDTWGYNEQFF. Full variable domain (remainder filled in from reference TRBV19 and TRBJ2-1): DGGITQSPKYLFRKEGQNVTLSCEQNLNHDAMYWYRQDPGQGLRLIYYSQIVNDFQKGDIAEGYSVSREKKESFPLTVTSAQKNPTAFYLCASSIDTWGYNEQFFGPGTRLTVL.

The chain uses TRBV6-5 and TRBJ1-2; tentative D call: TRBD1 (5 bases). The germline V and J ends were trimmed by 5 bases and 3 bases, with 10 bases remaining between them. The CDR3 spans 13 residues. The germline V gene encodes CDR1 MNHEY and CDR2 SVGAGI. The CDR3 nucleotides read TGTGCCAGCAGTCATGGGACGGACTATGGCTACACCTTC. It codes for CASSHGTDYGYTF.

V is TRBV4-1 and J is TRBJ2-3; 9 bases align to TRBD2. With 1 base clipped from V and 3 bases from J, the junction kept 2 bases outside the gene matches. Germline CDR1 and CDR2: MGHRA and YSYEKL. The CDR3 contains 15 residues. CDR3 residues: CASSQGLAGTDTQYF. DNA of the CDR3: TGCGCCAGCAGCCAAGGTCTAGCGGGGACAGATACGCAGTATTTT.

This clone was seen just once. The J gene is TRBJ2-1, the V gene TRBV7-9, with TRBD2 matching 8 bases. The J segment lost 7 bases and the V segment lost 4 bases, leaving 9 bases of the junction unmatched. This CDR3 is built from 15 residues. CDR1 is SEHNR and CDR2 is FQNEAQ in the germline V gene (reference sequence). CDR3 region: CASSWPSGGSNEQFF. CDR3 nucleotides: TGTGCCAGCAGCTGGCCTTCGGGAGGGAGTAATGAGCAGTTCTTC.

The rearrangement links TRBV19 to TRBJ1-1; no clear D. The CDR3 is made up of 14 amino acids. Germline loops: CDR1 LNHDA, CDR2 SQIVND (reference sequence). V shed 1 base and J shed 1 base, with 7 bases lying between them. In nucleotides, the CDR3 is TGTGCCAGTAGTATAGCAGGAGGGAACACTGAAGCTTTCTTT. Translating it yields CASSIAGGNTEAFF.

As regards this clone: At one of its ends the junction is not consistent with the germline gene, which may arise from a read error. The chain has TRBV27 and TRBJ2-7; D ambiguous. CDR1 is MNHEY and CDR2 is SMNVEV in the germline V gene (reference sequence). The CDR3 runs to 13 residues. CDR3 nucleotide sequence: TGTGCCAGCAGCTTATTTATACGTGGCGAGCAGTACTTC. This gives the protein CASSLFIRGEQYF.

J is TRBJ1-3 and V is TRBV7-9, with a tentative D call TRBD1 (5 bases). The CDR3 runs to 15 residues. Trimming left V 5 bases short and J 0 bases short, with 11 bases between. CDR1 is SEHNR, CDR2 FQNEAQ, per germline (reference sequence). CDR3 in amino acids: CASSRDGDSGNTIYF. CDR3 DNA: TGTGCCAGCAGCCGGGACGGTGACTCTGGAAACACCATATATTTT. The variable domain in full, with the rest retrieved from reference TRBV7-9 and TRBJ1-3, is DTGVSQNPRHKITKRGQNVTFRCDPISEHNRLYWYRQTLGQGPEFLTYFQNEAQLEKSRLLSDRFSAERPKGSFSTLEIQRTEQGDSAMYLCASSRDGDSGNTIYFGEGSWLTVV.

This chain joins TRBV29-1 and TRBJ2-1; 7 bases fit TRBD1. CDR1 and CDR2 from the germline V gene are SQVTM and ANQGSEA. The CDR3 is 15 residues long. Trimming took 1 base from V and 2 from J; bases not matched to a gene: 5. The chain's CDR3 is CSVEGDRVTYNEQFF. As DNA, the CDR3 is TGCAGCGTTGAAGGAGACAGGGTGACCTACAATGAGCAGTTCTTC.

The chain combines TRBV5-4 with TRBJ1-5, with no clear D. This CDR3 contains 15 residues. V lost 0 bases, J lost 7 bases, and 14 bases lay in between. Germline lookup yields CDR1 SGHNT and CDR2 YYREEE (reference sequence). CDR3 sequence: CASSLDPGTEQPQHF. The CDR3 coding sequence is TGTGCCAGCAGCTTGGATCCGGGCACGGAGCAGCCCCAGCATTTT.

The V call is TRBV11-2, the J call TRBJ2-3; 9 bases line up with TRBD2. Germline V gives CDR1 SGHAT, CDR2 FQNNGV. The CDR3 is 14 amino acids. With 3 bases clipped from V and 4 bases from J, the junction kept 2 bases outside the gene matches. The CDR3 DNA reads TGTGCCAGCAGCTTCGGCGGGGGGGCAGATACGCAGTATTTT. This encodes CASSFGGGADTQYF.

This clone is medium-sized. The gene calls are TRBV27 and TRBJ2-7; D is unresolved. The CDR3 runs 13 residues. V lost 3 bases and J lost 3, with 9 bases in between. CDR1 and CDR2 (germline): MNHEY, SMNVEV (reference sequence). CDR3 nucleotide sequence: TGTGCCAGCAGTTTCCACGACCGCTACGAGCAGTACTTC. This codes for CASSFHDRYEQYF.

This clone was counted a single time. V is TRBV4-1 and J is TRBJ2-7; 8 bases map to TRBD2. Germline V lookup: CDR1 MGHRA, CDR2 YSYEKL. CDR3 length: 16 amino acids. V lost 1 base to trimming and J lost 3 bases; unmatched junction nucleotides: 8. DNA of the CDR3: TGCGCCAGCAGCCAAGGTGAAATCGCGGGAGGCTACGAGCAGTACTTC. Translating gives CASSQGEIAGGYEQYF.

The chain carries TRBV4-1 and TRBJ2-7; D remains ambiguous. The CDR3 length is 15 residues. Per germline, CDR1 MGHRA and CDR2 YSYEKL. V was trimmed by 0 bases and J by 7 bases, leaving 16 bases between them. The CDR3 region is CASSQDGTLPEEQYF. The CDR3 nucleotides are TGCGCCAGCAGCCAAGATGGCACCCTGCCCGAGGAGCAGTACTTC.

V gene TRBV7-3 combines with J gene TRBJ2-1, with 7 bases that match TRBD2. With V trimmed by 7 bases and J by 1 base, 10 bases remained unmatched. Germline CDR1 is SGHTA and CDR2 is FQGTGA. The length of the CDR3 is 16 residues. The CDR3 loop reads CASNQGGSVSYNEQFF. The CDR3 nucleotides are TGTGCCAGCAACCAAGGCGGGAGCGTTTCCTACAATGAGCAGTTCTTC.

The rearrangement joins TRBV2 to TRBJ1-1, with 7 bases identical to TRBD1. Germline values: CDR1 SNHLY, CDR2 FYNNEI. The CDR3 loop spans 11 amino acids. Germline trimming cut 7 bases from V and 8 bases from J; bases unmatched to any gene: 4. CDR3 in DNA: TGTGCCAGCACCCTGGGACAGGAAGCTTTCTTT. It encodes CASTLGQEAFF.

The rearrangement joins TRBV2 to TRBJ2-3; D uncertain. Germline CDR1 is SNHLY and CDR2 is FYNNEI. The CDR3 runs 15 residues. Trimming took 0 bases from V and 3 from J, leaving 10 bases between them. CDR3 residues: CASSEAGEVTDTQYF. CDR3 sequence (DNA): TGTGCCAGCAGTGAAGCCGGCGAAGTAACAGATACGCAGTATTTT.

The chain is built from TRBV15 and TRBJ1-2; 7 bases agree with TRBD1. V shed 6 bases and J 4 bases; nucleotides not matched to a gene: 11. Germline lookup yields CDR1 LNHNV and CDR2 YYDKDF (reference sequence). The CDR3 covers 15 residues. This CDR3 reads CATRPDRAVSYGYTF. DNA for the CDR3: TGTGCCACCAGGCCCGACAGGGCTGTTTCCTATGGCTACACCTTC.

The V gene is TRBV18, the J gene TRBJ2-7; TRBD1 matches 8 bases. The germline gives CDR1 KGHSH, CDR2 LQKENI. Trimming removed 8 bases from V and 6 bases from J; junction bases left unmatched: 6. The CDR3 extends over 12 amino acids. The CDR3 is CASLETGVEQYF. The CDR3 coding sequence is TGTGCCAGCCTCGAGACAGGGGTCGAGCAGTACTTC.

The genes are TRBV2 and TRBJ2-7; D remains ambiguous. The CDR3 sequence is 15 residues long. The germline gives CDR1 SNHLY, CDR2 FYNNEI. V shed 3 bases and J shed 2 bases, with 14 bases lying between them. The CDR3, as DNA: TGTGCCAGCAGTGATCCGCGGAATGGAACCTACGAGCAGTACTTC. It translates to CASSDPRNGTYEQYF. The variable domain in full, with the rest retrieved from reference TRBV2 and TRBJ2-7, is EPEVTQTPSHQVTQMGQEVILRCVPISNHLYFYWYRQILGQKVEFLVSFYNNEISEKSEIFDDQFSVERPDGSNFTLKIRSTKLEDSAMYFCASSDPRNGTYEQYFGPGTRLTVT.

The chain has TRBV29-1 and TRBJ1-2; tentatively, D is TRBD1 (5 bases). Looked up from germline, CDR1 is SQVTM and CDR2 is ANQGSEA. The V and J ends lost 7 bases and 6 bases respectively, with 12 bases between them. The CDR3 runs 11 residues. CDR3 amino acids: CSATWGDGYTF. Written as DNA, the CDR3 is TGCAGCGCAACCTGGGGGGATGGCTACACCTTC.